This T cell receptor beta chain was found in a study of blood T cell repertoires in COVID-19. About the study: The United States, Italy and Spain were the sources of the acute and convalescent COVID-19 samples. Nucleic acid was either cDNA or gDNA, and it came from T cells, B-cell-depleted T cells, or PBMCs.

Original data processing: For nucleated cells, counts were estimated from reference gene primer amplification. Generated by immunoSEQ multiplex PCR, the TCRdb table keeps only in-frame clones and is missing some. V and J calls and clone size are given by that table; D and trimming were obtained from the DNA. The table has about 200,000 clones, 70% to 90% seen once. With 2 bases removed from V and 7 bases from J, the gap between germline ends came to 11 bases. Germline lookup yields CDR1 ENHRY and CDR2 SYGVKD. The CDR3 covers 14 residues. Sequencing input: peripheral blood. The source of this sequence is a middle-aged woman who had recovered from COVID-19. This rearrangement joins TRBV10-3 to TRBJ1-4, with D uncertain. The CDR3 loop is CAISEEGRSEKLFF. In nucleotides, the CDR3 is TGTGCCATCAGTGAGGAGGGTCGAAGTGAAAAACTGTTTTTT.